This TCR beta chain was observed in a study of blood T cell repertoires in COVID-19. The wider study: COVID-19 samples, acute and convalescent, were from the United States, Italy and Spain. The analysed material was cDNA or gDNA that came from T cells, B-cell-depleted T cells, or PBMCs.

Original processing notes: Amplification of reference gene primers was used by the study to estimate nucleated cell counts. Here immunoSEQ multiplex PCR was the method, and the copy in TCRdb shows in-frame clones only, minus some. D and trimming were read from the DNA, whereas the V and J calls and clone size are those reported in that table. The sample includes 250,000 or so clones, just under 85% of them seen just once. Germline CDR1 is LNHDA and CDR2 is SQIVND (reference sequence). V gave up 7 bases and J gave up 6 bases, with 12 bases separating them. The CDR3 consists of 12 residues. This receptor was taken from an elderly woman with acute or convalescent COVID-19. The rearrangement joins TRBV19 to TRBJ1-1, with TRBD1 as a possible D gene (6 bases). Sequenced material: peripheral blood. CDR3 residues: CASITGRPEAFF. For the CDR3, the DNA is TGTGCCAGTATTACAGGGCGCCCTGAAGCTTTCTTT.